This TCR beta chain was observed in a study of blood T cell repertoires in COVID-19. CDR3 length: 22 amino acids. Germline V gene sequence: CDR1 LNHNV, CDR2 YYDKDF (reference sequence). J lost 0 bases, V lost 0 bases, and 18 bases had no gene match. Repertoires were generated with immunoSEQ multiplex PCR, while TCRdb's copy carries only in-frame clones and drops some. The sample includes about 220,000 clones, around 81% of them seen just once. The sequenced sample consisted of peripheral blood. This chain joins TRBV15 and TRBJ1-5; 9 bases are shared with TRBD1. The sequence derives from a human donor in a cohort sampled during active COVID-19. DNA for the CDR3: TGTGCCACCAGCAGAGATTACTTGGCTATGGGACAGGGAGGGAGTAGCAATCAGCCCCAGCATTTT. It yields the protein CATSRDYLAMGQGGSSNQPQHF. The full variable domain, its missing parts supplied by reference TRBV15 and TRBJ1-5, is DAMVIQNPRYQVTQFGKPVTLSCSQTLNHNVMYWYQQKSSQAPKLLFHYYDKDFNNEADTPDNFQSRRPNTSFCFLDIRSPGLGDTAMYLCATSRDYLAMGQGGSSNQPQHFGDGTRLSIL.